These 8 T cell receptor beta chains came from one sample sequenced in a study of T cells in Graves' hyperthyroidism and ophthalmopathy (dated by TCRdb to the late 2010s). The method was multiplex PCR. The sample was run on an Illumina HiSeq 2000. Amplification of TCR beta CDR3 regions was carried out from RNA transcripts. A first-round RT-PCR of the TCR CDR3 used the HTBI primer set with the Qiagen OneStep RT-PCR kit. TCRdb reworked the public reads: Q25 trimming with fastp, MiXCR clone assembly, productive beta chains retained. Rows with a matching CDR3 protein are joined into one entry that keeps the most common DNA and genes. The sample table contains roughly 380,000 distinct CDR3 sequences; only one count was recorded for about 15% of them. More than 9.5% of the sample is taken by the ten largest. The sequenced sample was blood. Every receptor here comes from a woman in her fifties or sixties with Graves' hyperthyroidism.

This clonotype was found a few times. V usage is TRBV5-6 and J usage is TRBJ2-7; 8 positions match TRBD2. Germline trimming cut 0 bases from V and 3 bases from J; bases unmatched to any gene: 14. CDR3 length: 18 residues. Germline V gene data show CDR1 as SGHDT and CDR2 as YYEEEE. The chain's CDR3 is CASSLAASGPAPDYEQYF. The CDR3 nucleotides are TGTGCCAGCAGCTTGGCTGCTAGCGGGCCCGCGCCGGACTACGAGCAGTACTTC.

This clonotype has at least ten counts. The chain is built from TRBV28 and TRBJ2-7; TRBD2 matches at 8 bases. This CDR3 has 13 amino acids. The junction had 4 bases not matched to a gene; V was cut back by 6 bases and J by 3 bases. Germline CDR1 is MDHEN and CDR2 is SYDVKM. The CDR3: CASSPTSGYEQYF. As DNA, the CDR3 is TGTGCCAGCAGCCCTACTAGCGGCTACGAGCAGTACTTC.

V is TRBV19 and J is TRBJ2-1, with D possibly being TRBD1 (5 bases). The CDR3 covers 15 residues. Trimming removed 5 bases from V and 4 bases from J, with 15 bases in between. Germline CDR1 and CDR2: LNHDA and SQIVND (reference sequence). The CDR3: CASSDFGQGYNEQFF. CDR3 nucleotides: TGTGCCAGTAGTGATTTTGGGCAGGGATACAATGAGCAGTTCTTC.

To note about this clonotype: The junction departs from the called germline gene at one end, perhaps through a read error. The chain joins TRBV10-3 to TRBJ1-2, with D tentatively TRBD1 (5 bases). This CDR3 is built from 13 residues. CDR1 is ENHRY and CDR2 is SYGVKD in the germline V gene. The CDR3 nucleotides read TGCGCCAGCAGTGGGGCGGGGGACTATGGCTACACCTTC. It is translated as CASSGAGDYGYTF.

This clonotype occurred many times. The chain couples TRBV28 to TRBJ1-3, with 8 bases matching TRBD1. The CDR3 sequence is 18 residues long. CDR1 is MDHEN and CDR2 is SYDVKM in the germline V gene. V was clipped by 5 bases and J by 4 bases; unmatched bases: 16. The CDR3 bases are TGTGCCAGCAGTGGCTTACCCATTCAGGGACAGGCGGGAAACACCATATATTTT. Its translation: CASSGLPIQGQAGNTIYF.

This clonotype was recorded a few times. J is TRBJ2-2 and V is TRBV7-3; no clear D gene. The CDR3 consists of 15 residues. V was clipped by 2 bases and J by 7 bases, with 14 bases between them. Germline CDR1 reads SGHTA; CDR2 reads FQGTGA. This CDR3 is CASSLAGPTDGELFF. CDR3 DNA sequence: TGTGCCAGCAGCTTAGCCGGGCCCACCGACGGGGAGCTGTTTTTT. The variable domain in full, completed from reference TRBV7-3 and TRBJ2-2, reads GAGVSQTPSNKVTEKGKYVELRCDPISGHTALYWYRQSLGQGPEFLIYFQGTGAADDSGLPNDRFFAVRPEGSVSTLKIQRTERGDSAVYLCASSLAGPTDGELFFGEGSRLTVL.

The rearrangement joins TRBV4-1 to TRBJ1-5; TRBD1 might be the D (6 bases). Germline CDR1 MGHRA, CDR2 YSYEKL. V shed 4 bases and J shed 3 bases, with 10 bases lying between them. This CDR3 is built from 14 residues. The CDR3 here is CASSPDSINQPQHF. The CDR3 DNA is TGCGCCAGCAGCCCGGACAGTATCAATCAGCCCCAGCATTTT.

This clonotype has a count of ten or more. This chain connects TRBV7-4 to TRBJ2-7; possibly TRBD1 for D (6 bases). Germline V gene data show CDR1 as SGHVT and CDR2 as SQSDAQ. The CDR3 runs 15 residues. V gave up 3 bases and J gave up 2 bases, with 14 bases separating them. The CDR3 DNA reads TGTGCCAGCAGCTTGCCAGGACAGATAACCTACGAGCAGTACTTC. Translation gives CASSLPGQITYEQYF.